This T cell receptor beta chain stems from a study of T cells after yellow fever vaccination. This clonotype was recorded at least ten times. Its antigen is not identified. General study points: When the response was secondary, it was weaker but reached its peak faster, day 5 versus 15. The booster saw the reappearance of most primary-vaccination clones (roughly 96% CD4, about 90% CD8). FACS-sorted repertoires might harbor abundant contaminating clonotypes from the bulk population.

UMIs and a universal primer site were added when TCR cDNA was made by 5'RACE template switching. TCRdb reprocessed the 5' RACE reads with MiXCR, giving one entry per CDR3 protein. The table lists some 400,000 distinct CDR3 sequences, 18% of them singletons. Germline loops: CDR1 LGHNT, CDR2 FRNRAP. This CDR3 is built from 13 residues. The V gene lost 7 bases and the J gene lost 4 bases, with 13 bases spanning the gap. V gene TRBV12-5 combines with J gene TRBJ1-2; weak D call: TRBD1 (5 bases). The sample in question was PBMCs, obtained before the yellow fever booster vaccination. This clonotype was obtained from a man between 18 and 29 years old who received the YFV17D yellow fever vaccine. CDR3 sequence: CASATWRGYGYTF. CDR3 bases: TGTGCTAGTGCGACCTGGAGGGGCTATGGCTACACCTTC.